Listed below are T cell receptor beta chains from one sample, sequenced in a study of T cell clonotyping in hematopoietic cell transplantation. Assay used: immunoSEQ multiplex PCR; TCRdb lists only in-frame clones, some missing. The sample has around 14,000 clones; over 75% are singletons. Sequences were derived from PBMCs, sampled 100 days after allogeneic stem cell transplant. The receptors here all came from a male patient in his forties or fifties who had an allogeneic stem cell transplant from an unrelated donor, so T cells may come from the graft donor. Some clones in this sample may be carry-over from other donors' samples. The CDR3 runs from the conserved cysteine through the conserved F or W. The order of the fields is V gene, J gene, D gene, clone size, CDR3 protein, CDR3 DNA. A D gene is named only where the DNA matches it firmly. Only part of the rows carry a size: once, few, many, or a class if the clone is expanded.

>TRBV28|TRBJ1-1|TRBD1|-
CASRDPGQGLGHTEAFF
TGTGCCAGCAGGGACCCGGGACAGGGCCTGGGACACACTGAAGCTTTCTTT
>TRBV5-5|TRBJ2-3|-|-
CASSLDPGTDTQYF
TGTGCCAGCAGCTTGGATCCAGGGACAGATACGCAGTATTTT
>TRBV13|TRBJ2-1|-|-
CASSPRTGSYNEQFF
TGTGCCAGCAGCCCCCGGACCGGCTCCTACAATGAGCAGTTCTTC
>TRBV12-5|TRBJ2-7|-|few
CASGLVRGGLLSYEQYF
TGTGCTAGTGGTTTGGTACGCGGCGGGCTCCTATCCTACGAGCAGTACTTC
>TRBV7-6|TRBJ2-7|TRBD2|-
CASSSPPGLAGEQYF
TGTGCCAGCAGCTCGCCACCGGGACTAGCGGGCGAGCAGTACTTC
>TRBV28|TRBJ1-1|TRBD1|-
CASSPQTGERTEAFF
TGTGCCAGCAGTCCCCAGACAGGGGAGCGCACTGAAGCTTTCTTT
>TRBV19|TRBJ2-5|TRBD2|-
CASSSRGTSGALAQYF
TGTGCCAGTAGTTCCCGGGGGACTAGCGGAGCCTTGGCCCAGTACTTC
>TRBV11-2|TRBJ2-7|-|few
CASSLLIYEQYF
TGTGCCAGCAGCTTATTGATTTACGAGCAGTACTTC
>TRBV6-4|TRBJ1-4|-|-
CASSLQGRLLEKLFF
TGTGCCAGCAGTCTTCAGGGGCGCCTACTCGAAAAACTGTTTTTT
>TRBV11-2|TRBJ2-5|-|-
CASSSDGAEQETQYF
TGTGCCAGCAGCTCCGATGGGGCAGAGCAAGAGACCCAGTACTTC
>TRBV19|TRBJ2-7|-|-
CASSNPSTGSYEQYF
TGTGCCAGTAGTAACCCCTCGACGGGATCCTACGAGCAGTACTTC
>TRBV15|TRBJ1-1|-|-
CATSRGGQNTEAFF
TGTGCCACCAGCAGAGGAGGGCAGAACACTGAAGCTTTCTTT
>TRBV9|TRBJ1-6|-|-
CASSVGVSSYNSPLHF
TGTGCCAGCAGCGTAGGAGTGAGCTCCTATAATTCACCCCTCCACTTT